Each of the 11 T cell receptor beta chains below was sequenced from the same sample in a study of T cell responses to AZD1222 COVID-19 vaccine. Some clones are missing from TCRdb's copy, which holds only in-frame ones; the method was immunoSEQ multiplex PCR. The data show roughly 170,000 clones, with around 94% seen just once and around 1.6% held by the top ten. Sequencing was performed on peripheral blood, taken 28 days after the second AZD1222 dose. Receptors originate from an adult who received the AZD1222 COVID-19 vaccine.

The chain recombines TRBV6-2 or TRBV6-3 with TRBJ1-1; 7 positions match TRBD1. CDR1 MNHEY and CDR2 SVGEGT come from the germline V gene. The length of the CDR3 is 13 residues. Germline trimming cut 6 bases from V and 5 bases from J; bases unmatched to any gene: 6. The CDR3 DNA sequence: TGTGCCAGCAGCCAGGGGGGGGGAACTGAAGCTTTCTTT. It specifies CASSQGGGTEAFF.

The chain recombines TRBV11-3 with TRBJ2-7; possibly TRBD1 for D (6 bases). The V end was cut by 2 bases, the J end by 0 bases, with 8 bases between. Per the germline V gene, CDR1 is SGHNT and CDR2 is YENEEA. The CDR3 runs 14 residues. The CDR3 is CASSLYRDSYEQYF. The CDR3 DNA reads TGTGCCAGCAGCTTATACAGGGACTCCTACGAGCAGTACTTC.

This rearrangement joins TRBV2 to TRBJ2-7; TRBD1 matches at 8 bases. The CDR3 contains 14 residues. Losses at the gene ends were 6 bases for V and 7 bases for J; bases not matched to a gene: 11. Germline values: CDR1 SNHLY, CDR2 FYNNEI. The CDR3 region has the DNA TGTGCCAGCAGGGGTATCAGGGGGCCGGTAGAGCAGTACTTC. Its protein is CASRGIRGPVEQYF.

This chain connects TRBV19 to TRBJ1-1; D is unclear. CDR3 length: 11 residues. The germline gives CDR1 LNHDA, CDR2 SQIVND (reference sequence). V was pared by 10 bases and J by 6 bases, with 12 bases between. CDR3 in DNA: TGTGCCACCATCTCCCAGCCTGAAGCTTTCTTT. This codes for CATISQPEAFF.

The chain carries TRBV3-1 (or the pseudogene TRBV3-2) and TRBJ2-7; 7 bases match TRBD1. CDR1 is LGHDT, CDR2 YNNKEL, per germline (reference sequence). The V gene end was trimmed by 4 bases and the J gene end by 6 bases; junction bases not matched to a gene: 12. The CDR3 is made up of 15 amino acids. The CDR3 nucleotides read TGTGCCAGCAGCCCTTATTCCGGGACAGCTGCCGAGCAGTACTTC. Translated: CASSPYSGTAAEQYF.

This chain uses TRBV7-3 with TRBJ2-1; the match to TRBD1 covers 7 bases. This CDR3 has 16 residues. CDR1 and CDR2 (germline): SGHTA, FQGTGA. V shed 0 bases, J shed 4 bases, and the junction held 6 bases outside the gene matches. The DNA of the CDR3 is TGTGCCAGCAGCTTAACCCCCGGGACAGTATACAATGAGCAGTTCTTC. Translation: CASSLTPGTVYNEQFF.

CDR3 sequence reads: CASSPTADYGYTF. The DNA for the CDR3 is TGTGCCAGCTCACCCACTGCGGACTATGGCTACACCTTC. The V and J genes are TRBV18 and TRBJ1-2, with D hard to call. The ends were cut back, 3 bases at V and 3 bases at J, with 8 bases in the middle. Germline lookup yields CDR1 KGHSH and CDR2 LQKENI. This CDR3 contains 13 residues.

The chain recombines TRBV5-1 with TRBJ1-4; no reliable D call. CDR3 length: 15 residues. Germline CDR1 reads SGHRS; CDR2 reads YFSETQ. V was clipped by 4 bases and J by 4 bases, with 14 bases between them. The CDR3 sequence is CASSQVAAINEKLFF. CDR3 in DNA: TGCGCCAGCAGCCAAGTGGCAGCCATTAATGAAAAACTGTTTTTT.

The chain employs TRBV7-6 and TRBJ2-3; 8 bases align to TRBD2. The V and J ends lost 1 base and 2 bases, in that order; junction bases with no gene match: 8. The length of the CDR3 is 17 residues. Germline CDR1 is SGHVS and CDR2 is FNYEAQ. The DNA for the CDR3 is TGTGCCAGCAGCTTAGAGGTTGCGGGGGGCTACACAGATACGCAGTATTTT. Translation: CASSLEVAGGYTDTQYF.

This clone was seen a single time. The chain carries TRBV28 and TRBJ2-1; the match to TRBD1 covers 8 bases. Per germline, CDR1 MDHEN and CDR2 SYDVKM. V dropped 4 bases and J dropped 2; count of bases not matched to a gene: 1. The CDR3 has 14 residues. The CDR3 nucleotides are TGTGCCAGCAGTTACAGGGGGGCCTACAATGAGCAGTTCTTC. It encodes CASSYRGAYNEQFF. The whole variable domain, filled in from reference TRBV28 and TRBJ2-1, reads DVKVTQSSRYLVKRTGEKVFLECVQDMDHENMFWYRQDPGLGLRLIYFSYDVKMKEKGDIPEGYSVSREKKERFSLILESASTNQTSMYLCASSYRGAYNEQFFGPGTRLTVL.

The V call is TRBV28, the J call TRBJ1-5, with 7 positions matching TRBD1. Germline CDR1 and CDR2: MDHEN and SYDVKM. The V gene end was trimmed by 4 bases and the J gene end by 4 bases; junction bases not matched to a gene: 4. This CDR3 is 14 amino acids long. CDR3: CASSSSTGNQPQHF. DNA of the CDR3: TGTGCCAGCAGTTCCTCGACAGGGAATCAGCCCCAGCATTTT.